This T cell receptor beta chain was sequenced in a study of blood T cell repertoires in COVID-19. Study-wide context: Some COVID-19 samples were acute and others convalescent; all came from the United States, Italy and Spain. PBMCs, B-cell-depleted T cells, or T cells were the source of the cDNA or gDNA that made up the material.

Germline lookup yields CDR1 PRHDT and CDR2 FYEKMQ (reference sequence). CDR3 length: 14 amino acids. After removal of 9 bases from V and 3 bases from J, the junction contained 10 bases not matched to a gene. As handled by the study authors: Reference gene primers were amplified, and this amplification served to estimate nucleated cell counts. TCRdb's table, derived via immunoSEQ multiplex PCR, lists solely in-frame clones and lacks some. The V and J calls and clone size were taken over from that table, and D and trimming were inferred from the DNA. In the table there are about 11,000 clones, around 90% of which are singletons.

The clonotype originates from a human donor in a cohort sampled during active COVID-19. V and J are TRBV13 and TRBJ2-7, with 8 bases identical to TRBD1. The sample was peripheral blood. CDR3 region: CASRRQGTNYEQYF. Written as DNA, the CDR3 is TGTGCCAGTCGCCGACAGGGGACGAACTACGAGCAGTACTTC.